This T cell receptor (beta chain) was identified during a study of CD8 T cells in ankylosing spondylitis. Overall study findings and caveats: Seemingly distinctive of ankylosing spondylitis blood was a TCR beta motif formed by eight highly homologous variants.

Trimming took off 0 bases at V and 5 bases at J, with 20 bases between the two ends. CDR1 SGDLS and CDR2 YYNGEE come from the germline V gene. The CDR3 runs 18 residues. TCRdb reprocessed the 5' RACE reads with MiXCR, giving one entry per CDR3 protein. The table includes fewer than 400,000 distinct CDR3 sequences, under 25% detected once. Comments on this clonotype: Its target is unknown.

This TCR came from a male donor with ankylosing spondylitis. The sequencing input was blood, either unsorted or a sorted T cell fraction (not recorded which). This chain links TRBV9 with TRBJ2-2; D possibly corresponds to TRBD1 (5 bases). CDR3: CASSVEPGGQGWTGELFF. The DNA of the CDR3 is TGTGCCAGCAGCGTAGAGCCTGGTGGCCAGGGATGGACCGGGGAGCTGTTTTTT.